These T cell receptor beta chains were read from a single sample in a study of identical twins. TCRdb passed the 5' RACE reads through MiXCR, listing each CDR3 protein once. Of 570,000 or so distinct CDR3 sequences detected, just under 10% appear once; the ten largest clones hold approximately 3%. These data also featured in a second study, about yellow fever vaccine responses in identical twins.

The sample was PBMCs. Receptor source: a woman aged 18-29 years in good health. CDR3s include the opening cysteine and the closing phenylalanine or tryptophan. D genes are given only for firm matches. Only some rows state a clone size, as once, few, many or a class for expanded clones.

clone_size d_call j_call v_call cdr3_aa cdr3_nt
NA TRBD2 TRBJ2-5 TRBV6-1 CASSEALLAGGTQYF TGTGCCAGCAGTGAAGCGCTTCTAGCGGGGGGCACCCAGTACTTC
many TRBD2 TRBJ2-3 TRBV5-1 CASSQRLAGGTSTDTQYF TGCGCCAGCAGCCAGCGACTAGCGGGGGGTACTAGCACAGATACGCAGTATTTT
NA NA TRBJ2-7 TRBV24-1 CATSDRLSYEQYF TGTGCCACCAGTGATCGGCTCTCCTACGAGCAGTACTTC
many NA TRBJ2-1 TRBV5-1 CASSLDQGPKLQFF TGCGCCAGCAGCTTGGATCAGGGCCCGAAGCTGCAGTTCTTC
many NA TRBJ1-5 TRBV11-2 CASSLVSNQPQHF TGTGCCAGCAGCTTAGTTTCAAATCAGCCCCAGCATTTT
many NA TRBJ2-4 TRBV28 CASRAQGFRNIQYF TGTGCCAGCAGGGCACAGGGTTTCAGAAACATTCAGTACTTC
many NA TRBJ2-4 TRBV20-1 CSADRDGEAKNIQYF TGCAGTGCTGACCGGGACGGGGAAGCCAAAAACATTCAGTACTTC
many TRBD1 TRBJ2-6 TRBV5-1 CASSLDTGQALGTGANVLTF TGCGCCAGCAGCTTAGACACGGGACAGGCCCTCGGCACTGGGGCCAACGTCCTGACTTTC
few NA TRBJ2-1 TRBV6-1 CASQWATSSYNEQFF TGTGCCAGCCAGTGGGCTACGAGCTCCTACAATGAGCAGTTCTTC
few NA TRBJ2-3 TRBV3-1 CASSQERGPRRTDTQYF TGTGCCAGCAGCCAAGAACGGGGGCCCCGGCGCACAGATACGCAGTATTTT
few NA TRBJ2-2 TRBV3-1 CASSPSYTGELFF TGTGCCAGCAGCCCTAGCTACACCGGGGAGCTGTTTTTT
NA NA TRBJ2-7 TRBV20-1 CSARGRYSYEQYF TGCAGTGCTAGAGGCCGGTACTCCTACGAGCAGTACTTC
NA TRBD2 TRBJ2-7 TRBV28 CASSSGLAAAYEQYF TGTGCCAGCAGTTCCGGACTAGCGGCCGCCTACGAGCAGTACTTC
NA NA TRBJ2-7 TRBV5-1 CASSLEGLAHEQYF TGCGCCAGCAGCTTGGAGGGACTGGCTCACGAGCAGTACTTC
many TRBD1 TRBJ1-5 TRBV12-3/TRBV12-4 CASSLVSGGDQPQHF TGTGCCAGCAGTTTAGTTTCAGGGGGGGATCAGCCCCAGCATTTT
few NA TRBJ2-2 TRBV2 CASSEYLNTGELFF TGTGCCAGCAGTGAGTACTTAAACACCGGGGAGCTGTTTTTT
many NA TRBJ2-7 TRBV28 CASSLKGLGYEQYF TGTGCCAGCAGTTTAAAGGGGTTGGGCTACGAGCAGTACTTC
NA NA TRBJ2-7 TRBV6-1 CASRQTGTFHRVDEQYF TGTGCCAGCAGGCAGACCGGGACCTTTCACAGGGTAGACGAGCAGTACTTC
many TRBD2 TRBJ2-7 TRBV4-2 CASRGTSGYEQYF TGTGCCAGCAGGGGGACTAGCGGCTACGAGCAGTACTTC
many NA TRBJ2-5 TRBV6-5 CASSSRIETQYF TGTGCCAGTAGTTCTAGGATAGAGACCCAGTACTTC
many TRBD2 TRBJ2-3 TRBV29-1 CSVTRQNLGLAGSDTQYF TGCAGCGTTACTCGACAGAATTTAGGACTAGCGGGCTCAGATACGCAGTATTTT
NA NA TRBJ1-3 TRBV6-5 CASSYWGNSGNTIYF TGTGCCAGCAGTTATTGGGGAAACTCTGGAAACACCATATATTTT
few NA TRBJ2-3 TRBV12-3/TRBV12-4 CASSSLGDTQYF TGTGCCAGCAGCTCCCTGGGCGATACGCAGTATTTT
few NA TRBJ2-7 TRBV10-3 CAISESNGGEQYF TGTGCCATCAGTGAGTCGAACGGGGGTGAGCAGTACTTC
NA TRBD2 TRBJ2-7 TRBV5-6 CASSPGLAVAYEQYF TGTGCCAGCAGCCCTGGACTAGCGGTGGCCTACGAGCAGTACTTC
NA NA TRBJ2-3 TRBV7-2 CASSQDPTDTQYF TGTGCCAGCAGCCAGGACCCCACAGATACGCAGTATTTT
many NA TRBJ1-5 TRBV5-1 CASSYSAGQPQHF TGCGCCAGCAGCTACTCAGCGGGTCAGCCCCAGCATTTT
few TRBD1 TRBJ2-3 TRBV24-1 CATSDRHQGVADTQYF TGTGCCACCAGTGATCGACATCAGGGGGTTGCAGATACGCAGTATTTT
many NA TRBJ1-1 TRBV6-5 CASRRPNTEAFF TGTGCCAGCAGGAGGCCTAACACTGAAGCTTTCTTT
many NA TRBJ2-5 TRBV4-3 CASSQDLVQETQYF TGCGCCAGCAGCCAAGATTTAGTACAGGAGACCCAGTACTTC
NA TRBD2 TRBJ2-3 TRBV10-2 CASSEGGGRSTDTQYF TGCGCCAGCAGTGAAGGAGGCGGGAGAAGCACAGATACGCAGTATTTT
many NA TRBJ1-4 TRBV10-3 CAISEERTVAEKLFF TGTGCCATCAGTGAGGAGAGGACAGTGGCTGAAAAACTGTTTTTT
NA TRBD2 TRBJ2-7 TRBV7-2 CASRQGLASYYEQYF TGTGCCAGCAGACAGGGACTAGCGTCCTACTACGAGCAGTACTTC
few NA TRBJ1-6 TRBV5-1 CASSQGPEYNSPLHF TGCGCCAGCAGCCAGGGACCCGAATATAATTCACCCCTCCACTTT
NA NA TRBJ2-3 TRBV29-1 CSVVPTSSSTDTQYF TGCAGCGTTGTTCCTACTAGCTCTAGCACAGATACGCAGTATTTT
few TRBD2 TRBJ2-7 TRBV7-9 CASSPGSSGGAGEQYF TGTGCCAGCAGCCCCGGGAGCAGCGGGGGGGCCGGCGAGCAGTACTTC
NA NA TRBJ2-7 TRBV20-1 CSAHRAGEQYF TGCAGTGCTCATCGGGCCGGGGAGCAGTACTTC
many NA TRBJ2-5 TRBV6-2/TRBV6-3 CASGPQETQYF TGTGCCAGCGGTCCCCAAGAGACCCAGTACTTC
NA TRBD2 TRBJ2-7 TRBV29-1 CSVDGIAETSGRLGIYEQYF TGCAGCGTTGACGGTATAGCGGAGACTAGCGGGCGCTTAGGGATTTACGAGCAGTACTTC
few NA TRBJ2-2 TRBV6-2/TRBV6-3 CASTGLGGVGELFF TGTGCCAGCACCGGATTAGGGGGGGTCGGGGAGCTGTTTTTT
few TRBD2 TRBJ2-5 TRBV28 CASSKLAERQETQYF TGTGCCAGCAGTAAACTAGCGGAGCGCCAAGAGACCCAGTACTTC
few NA TRBJ2-7 TRBV2 CASSEFGEQYF TGTGCCAGCAGTGAATTCGGCGAGCAGTACTTC
few NA TRBJ2-3 TRBV27 CASRREGGGTDTQYF TGTGCCAGCAGGCGTGAGGGCGGAGGTACAGATACGCAGTATTTT
NA TRBD1 TRBJ2-1 TRBV6-4 CASSRDRGRLDEQFF TGTGCCAGCAGTCGGGACAGGGGGCGCCTGGATGAGCAGTTCTTC
many TRBD2 TRBJ2-5 TRBV6-5 CASSYGAGGRQETQYF TGTGCCAGCAGTTACGGAGCGGGGGGGCGGCAAGAGACCCAGTACTTC
few NA TRBJ2-1 TRBV6-6 CASGTTRNEQFF TGTGCCAGCGGGACGACAAGGAATGAGCAGTTCTTC
many NA TRBJ2-3 TRBV10-3 CASRDIISTDTQYF TGTGCCAGCCGGGACATAATTAGCACAGATACGCAGTATTTT
few NA TRBJ2-1 TRBV30 CALGVAYNEQFF TGTGCCCTGGGGGTTGCCTACAATGAGCAGTTCTTC
few TRBD2 TRBJ2-3 TRBV24-1 CATSGLVSTDTQYF TGTGCCACCTCCGGACTAGTAAGCACAGATACGCAGTATTTT
NA TRBD2 TRBJ2-3 TRBV5-1 CASSTGLAGGGDTQYF TGCGCCAGCAGCACTGGACTAGCGGGGGGTGGAGATACGCAGTATTTT
few TRBD1 TRBJ1-2 TRBV6-1 CASRPQGAHGYTF TGTGCCAGCAGACCACAGGGGGCCCATGGCTACACCTTC
NA NA TRBJ2-7 TRBV12-3/TRBV12-4 CASSLNNGWQYF TGTGCCAGCAGTTTAAACAACGGGTGGCAGTACTTC
few NA TRBJ2-3 TRBV6-2/TRBV6-3 CASSYRAGGLAEAKTDTQYF TGTGCCAGCAGTTACAGGGCAGGGGGCCTAGCGGAGGCCAAGACAGATACGCAGTATTTT
few TRBD1 TRBJ2-7 TRBV20-1 CSARDTGGQGDVPYEQYF TGCAGTGCTAGAGACACAGGGGGACAGGGTGACGTCCCCTACGAGCAGTACTTC
few NA TRBJ2-7 TRBV29-1 CSVGSYTYEQYF TGCAGCGTCGGGTCCTACACCTACGAGCAGTACTTC
many NA TRBJ1-5 TRBV29-1 CSVEQGRGQPQHF TGCAGCGTTGAACAGGGTAGAGGGCAGCCCCAGCATTTT
many TRBD2 TRBJ2-2 TRBV4-3 CASSQDVAGENTGELFF TGCGCCAGCAGCCAAGATGTGGCGGGAGAGAACACCGGGGAGCTGTTTTTT